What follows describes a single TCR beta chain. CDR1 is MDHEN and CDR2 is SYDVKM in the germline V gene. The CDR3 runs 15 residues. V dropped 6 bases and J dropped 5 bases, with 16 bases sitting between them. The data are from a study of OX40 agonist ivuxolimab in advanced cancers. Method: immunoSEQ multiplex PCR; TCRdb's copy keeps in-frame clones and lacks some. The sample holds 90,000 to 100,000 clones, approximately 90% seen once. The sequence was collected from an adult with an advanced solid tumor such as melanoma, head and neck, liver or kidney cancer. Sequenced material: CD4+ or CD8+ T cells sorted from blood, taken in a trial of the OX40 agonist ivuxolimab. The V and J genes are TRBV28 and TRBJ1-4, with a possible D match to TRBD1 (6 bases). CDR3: CASRQPQGKNEKLFF. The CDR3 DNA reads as TGTGCCAGCAGACAACCCCAGGGGAAAAATGAAAAACTGTTTTTT.